The 27 T cell receptor beta chains listed next were all sequenced from one sample in a study of spatial heterogeneity in lung cancer. TCRdb fed the 5' RACE reads into MiXCR, producing one record per CDR3 protein. The table has around 1,600 distinct CDR3 sequences, roughly 24% seen once. Time point denoted: sample taken at primary tumor resection. Sequencing was performed on whole RNA extracted from tumor and nontumor lung tissue, or from frozen PBMC, and the material was left unsorted. The input for sequencing was PBMCs, taken at surgery. The receptors derive from a male donor with early-stage non-small cell lung cancer.

This clonotype counts as medium-sized. The chain employs TRBV5-1 and TRBJ2-3; 8 bases match TRBD2. Germline V gene lookup returns CDR1 SGHRS and CDR2 YFSETQ. J lost 6 bases, V lost 4 bases, and 10 bases had no gene match. This CDR3 comprises 15 residues. CDR3 amino acids: CASSLAAGVVDTQYF. In DNA form, the CDR3 reads TGCGCCAGCAGCCTAGCAGCGGGAGTGGTCGATACGCAGTATTTT. Using reference TRBV5-1 and TRBJ2-3 for the parts outside the CDR3, the full variable domain is KAGVTQTPRYLIKTRGQQVTLSCSPISGHRSVSWYQQTPGQGLQFLFEYFSETQRNKGNFPGRFSGRQFSNSRSEMNVSTLELGDSALYLCASSLAAGVVDTQYFGPGTRLTVL.

This chain connects TRBV23-1 to TRBJ2-7; 8 bases line up with TRBD2. TRBV23-1 is an open reading frame whose function is uncertain. V shed 3 bases and J 3 bases; nucleotides not matched to a gene: 1. This CDR3 comprises 13 residues. The chain's CDR3 is CASSHGGGYEQYV. The CDR3 nucleotides read TGCGCCAGCAGTCACGGGGGGGGCTACGAGCAGTACGTC.

This clonotype is deemed medium-sized. The chain carries TRBV20-1 and TRBJ1-4; D gene unclear. The CDR3 extends over 14 amino acids. V was shortened by 5 bases and J by 8 bases, with 18 bases between the two germline ends. Per germline, CDR1 DFQATT and CDR2 SNEGSKA (reference sequence). CDR3 coding DNA: TGCAGTGCTTCCGGAGGCTCCCTGGGGGAAAAACTGTTTTTT. Residues: CSASGGSLGEKLFF.

This clonotype is labeled as medium-sized. The chain carries TRBV5-1 and TRBJ2-5; maybe TRBD2 (7 bases). Germline V gene data show CDR1 as SGHRS and CDR2 as YFSETQ. The V gene lost 7 bases and the J gene lost 4 bases, with 20 bases spanning the gap. The CDR3 is made up of 15 amino acids. CDR3 residues: CASAQEGGAAETQYF. The CDR3 DNA follows: TGCGCCAGCGCCCAGGAGGGGGGGGCTGCAGAGACCCAGTACTTC.

Sample share makes this clonotype medium-sized. The chain links TRBV27 to TRBJ1-6; possible D gene TRBD1, 5 bases. The germline V gene has CDR1 MNHEY and CDR2 SMNVEV (reference sequence). The CDR3 spans 14 residues. V was cut by 0 bases and J by 10 bases, with 10 bases left in between. The CDR3 protein is CASSLSAGWSPLHF. The CDR3 nucleotides are TGTGCCAGCAGTTTATCGGCAGGGTGGTCACCCCTCCACTTT.

This clonotype rates as medium-sized. V is TRBV7-9 and J is TRBJ2-2; tentatively, D is TRBD2 (6 bases). The germline V gene encodes CDR1 SEHNR and CDR2 FQNEAQ (reference sequence). The CDR3 totals 16 residues. V was clipped by 7 bases and J by 3 bases, with 18 bases between them. The CDR3, as DNA: TGTGCCAGCACCCCAGGTCCCCCTAGCGACACCGGGGAGCTGTTTTTT. Its translation is CASTPGPPSDTGELFF. Drawing the rest from reference TRBV7-9 and TRBJ2-2, the complete variable domain is DTGVSQNPRHKITKRGQNVTFRCDPISEHNRLYWYRQTLGQGPEFLTYFQNEAQLEKSRLLSDRFSAERPKGSFSTLEIQRTEQGDSAMYLCASTPGPPSDTGELFFGEGSRLTVL.

This chain links TRBV6-6 with TRBJ1-1, with 10 bases that match TRBD1. The germline CDR1 and CDR2 sequences are MNHNY and SVGAGI (reference sequence). J lost 5 bases, V lost 6 bases, and 12 bases had no gene match. The CDR3 sequence is 16 residues long. CDR3: CASSPGAGQGVTEAFF. CDR3 coding DNA: TGTGCCAGCAGCCCGGGCGCCGGACAGGGGGTGACTGAAGCTTTCTTT.

This clonotype has only a few counts. The chain combines TRBV4-1 with TRBJ2-1; TRBD1 matches 10 bases. J lost 9 bases, V lost 1 base, and 6 bases had no gene match. The length of the CDR3 is 15 residues. Germline V gene lookup returns CDR1 MGHRA and CDR2 YSYEKL. This CDR3 reads CASSQGDRGFGEQFF. In DNA, the CDR3 is TGCGCCAGCAGCCAAGGGGACAGGGGTTTTGGTGAGCAGTTCTTC.

V usage is TRBV11-2 and J usage is TRBJ1-2; the D gene is possibly TRBD1 (5 bases). V lost 5 bases, J lost 5 bases, and 21 bases lay in between. This CDR3 spans 16 amino acids. Germline V CDR1 and CDR2: SGHAT, FQNNGV. In DNA, the CDR3 is TGTGCCAGCAGCCCCATCGGGTTCAGGGCCCTTTATGGCTACACCTTC. Translated: CASSPIGFRALYGYTF.

By share, this clonotype counts as medium-sized (0.01 to 0.1%). The CDR3, as DNA: TGTGCCAGCAGTTTAGCGGGACTAGGGGATTACAATGAGCAGTTCTTC. Translating gives CASSLAGLGDYNEQFF. This rearrangement joins TRBV12-3 or TRBV12-4 to TRBJ2-1, with 8 bases fitting TRBD2. Trimming at V came to 0 bases and at J to 4 bases, leaving 5 bases not matched to a gene. CDR3 length: 16 amino acids.

The table lists this clonotype with a few counts. The V gene is TRBV6-5, the J gene TRBJ2-3, with TRBD1 as a possible D gene (5 bases). V was cut by 2 bases and J by 2 bases, with 8 bases left in between. CDR3 length: 14 residues. Germline V gene sequence: CDR1 MNHEY, CDR2 SVGAGI. The CDR3 spells CASSYQGDTDTQYF. CDR3 nucleotide sequence: TGTGCCAGCAGTTACCAGGGCGACACAGATACGCAGTATTTT.

This clonotype was seen ten or more times. The chain has TRBV7-9 and TRBJ2-1; no reliable D call. The CDR3 sequence is 13 residues long. From germline, CDR1 is SEHNR and CDR2 FQNEAQ (reference sequence). With 7 bases removed from V and 14 bases from J, the gap between germline ends came to 21 bases. CDR3 loop: CASTGQKAKEKFF. The DNA for the CDR3 is TGTGCCAGCACAGGCCAAAAGGCGAAGGAAAAGTTCTTC.

This clonotype was detected ten times or more. The V gene is TRBV10-2, the J gene TRBJ2-1, with TRBD2 matching over 9 bases. Germline V gives CDR1 WSHSY, CDR2 SAAADI. Losses at the gene ends were 5 bases for V and 9 bases for J; bases not matched to a gene: 5. The CDR3 contains 13 residues. The CDR3 region is CASSRSGRIEQFF. The CDR3 bases are TGCGCCAGCAGTCGTAGCGGGAGAATTGAGCAGTTCTTC.

At least ten counts were recorded for this clonotype. The DNA for the CDR3 is TGTGCCAGCAGGTCTACAGGGACCGGGGAGCTGTTTTTT. This gives the protein CASRSTGTGELFF. The chain has TRBV7-2 and TRBJ2-2, with D possibly being TRBD1 (6 bases). V was trimmed by 6 bases and J by 5 bases, leaving 10 bases between them. CDR3 length: 13 residues. CDR1 is SGHTA and CDR2 is FQGNSA in the germline V gene.

The V call is TRBV25-1, the J call TRBJ2-5; 7 bases match TRBD2. From germline, CDR1 is MGHDK and CDR2 SYGVNS. This CDR3 contains 16 residues. With V trimmed by 0 bases and J by 2 bases, 6 bases remained unmatched. The CDR3 DNA reads as TGTGCCAGCAGTGAATATGGGCGGCGGGAGCAAGAGACCCAGTACTTC. It codes for CASSEYGRREQETQYF.

The chain links TRBV9 to TRBJ2-7; D is perhaps TRBD1 or TRBD2 (5 bases each). Germline values: CDR1 SGDLS, CDR2 YYNGEE. V lost 4 bases and J 0 bases, leaving 14 bases between the germline ends. CDR3 size: 15 residues. This chain's CDR3 is CASSITGTVSYEQYF. As DNA, the CDR3 is TGTGCCAGCAGCATAACCGGGACGGTCTCCTACGAGCAGTACTTC.

This clonotype was observed many times. J is TRBJ2-2 and V is TRBV27; TRBD2 matches 9 bases. Germline values: CDR1 MNHEY, CDR2 SMNVEV (reference sequence). The CDR3 spans 15 residues. V was pared by 6 bases and J by 3 bases, with 5 bases of the junction left unmatched. The CDR3, as DNA: TGTGCCAGCAGAGTGACTAGCGGATACACCGGGGAGCTGTTTTTT. Amino acid sequence: CASRVTSGYTGELFF.

The rearrangement links TRBV27 to TRBJ1-1; perhaps TRBD1 as D (5 bases). The germline V gene encodes CDR1 MNHEY and CDR2 SMNVEV (reference sequence). Trimming took off 0 bases at V and 5 bases at J, with 13 bases between the two ends. The CDR3 sequence is 15 residues long. The CDR3 DNA reads as TGTGCCAGCAGTTTATCGGCAGCCCGGGGGACTGAAGCTTTCTTT. Encoded protein: CASSLSAARGTEAFF.

Sample share makes this clonotype medium-sized (0.01 to 0.1%). V gene TRBV29-1 combines with J gene TRBJ2-7, with 9 bases matching TRBD1. This CDR3 is 12 amino acids long. Per germline, CDR1 SQVTM and CDR2 ANQGSEA. V lost 7 bases to trimming and J lost 1 base; unmatched junction nucleotides: 2. The CDR3 is CSAQGASYEQYF. CDR3 nucleotides: TGCAGCGCACAGGGGGCGTCCTACGAGCAGTACTTC.

In this sample, this clonotype turned up a few times. This chain links TRBV19 with TRBJ1-2; no clear D. V was clipped by 1 base and J by 3 bases, with 9 bases between them. Germline CDR1 LNHDA, CDR2 SQIVND (reference sequence). CDR3 length: 14 amino acids. Here the CDR3 DNA reads TGTGCCAGTAGTATAGTTCCGACGGACTATGGCTACACCTTC. Its protein product is CASSIVPTDYGYTF.

This clonotype was counted ten times or more. The chain is built from TRBV6-4 and TRBJ1-1; perhaps TRBD1 as D (5 bases). This CDR3 region has 16 residues. Germline V gene data show CDR1 as MRHNA and CDR2 as SNTAGT. Trimming cost V 3 bases and J 1 base, with 15 bases left between them. CDR3 sequence reads: CASSEELGLGNTEAFF. DNA of the CDR3: TGTGCCAGCAGTGAGGAACTGGGGCTCGGGAACACTGAAGCTTTCTTT.

This clonotype was found once. This chain links TRBV7-2 with TRBJ2-5, with 11 bases identical to TRBD1. V shed 5 bases and J 5 bases; nucleotides not matched to a gene: 19. Germline lookup yields CDR1 SGHTA and CDR2 FQGNSA. CDR3 length: 19 amino acids. Here the CDR3 reads CASSKKYPTGTGGVETQYF. In DNA form, the CDR3 reads TGTGCCAGCAGCAAGAAATACCCTACCGGGACAGGGGGGGTCGAGACCCAGTACTTC.

By share, this clonotype counts as hyperexpanded. This chain uses TRBV27 with TRBJ2-1, with D maybe TRBD2 (5 bases). The V gene's germline CDR1 is MNHEY and CDR2 SMNVEV (reference sequence). There are 13 residues in the CDR3. Trimming took 3 bases from V and 8 from J, leaving 11 bases between them. The CDR3 reads CASSLGSIHEQFF. CDR3 DNA: TGTGCCAGCAGTTTGGGGAGCATCCATGAGCAGTTCTTC.

This clonotype showed up just a few times. The rearrangement links TRBV24-1 to TRBJ2-1, with TRBD1 matching 7 bases. In germline, CDR1 is KGHDR, CDR2 SFDVKD. With V trimmed by 4 bases and J by 6 bases, 11 bases remained unmatched. This CDR3 has 16 residues. CDR3 in DNA: TGTGCCACCAGTGACACCGGGACCCCAGGGGGCAATGAGCAGTTCTTC. This sequence encodes CATSDTGTPGGNEQFF.

This clonotype was counted ten times or more. V and J are TRBV11-3 and TRBJ2-3; the match to TRBD2 covers 7 bases. Germline V lookup: CDR1 SGHNT, CDR2 YENEEA. V was clipped by 4 bases and J by 4 bases; unmatched bases: 8. The CDR3 is made up of 15 amino acids. The CDR3: CASSSGLTSADTQYF. The CDR3, as DNA: TGTGCCAGCAGCTCGGGCCTCACTAGCGCAGATACGCAGTATTTT. The whole variable domain, remainder taken from reference TRBV11-3 and TRBJ2-3, is EAGVVQSPRYKIIEKKQPVAFWCNPISGHNTLYWYLQNLGQGPELLIRYENEEAVDDSQLPKDRFSAERLKGVDSTLKIQPAELGDSAVYLCASSSGLTSADTQYFGPGTRLTVL.

The rearrangement links TRBV29-1 to TRBJ2-2; no clear D gene. Per germline, CDR1 SQVTM and CDR2 ANQGSEA. Trimming shortened V by 7 bases and J by 6 bases, and 12 bases separated the two germline ends. This CDR3 has 12 residues. The CDR3 sequence is CSADGTPGELFF. The CDR3 nucleotides read TGCAGCGCTGACGGAACCCCCGGGGAGCTGTTTTTT.

By proportion, this clonotype is medium-sized. The chain couples TRBV28 to TRBJ1-5, with TRBD1 identical over 9 bases. With 8 bases clipped from V and 16 bases from J, the junction kept 12 bases outside the gene matches. The length of the CDR3 is 12 residues. Germline V gene data show CDR1 as MDHEN and CDR2 as SYDVKM. CDR3 DNA sequence: TGTGCCAGCGGTGCCCTGACAGGGGGTGAACATTTT. Its translation is CASGALTGGEHF.